The entry below describes one TCR beta chain. The antigen is undetermined. Compared with germline, one end of the junction differs, possibly owing to a read error. The record originates from a study of blood T cells in healthy people across ages. Study-wide results and limits: Roughly linear declines in TCR beta diversity per million T cells occurred with age.

From germline, CDR1 is LGHNT and CDR2 FRNRAP. The CDR3 has 13 amino acids. PCR was performed a second time for 7 to 11 cycles using a sample-barcoded 5' primer and a J-beta primer mix. Each cDNA molecule was tagged by a template-switch adaptor that had 12 random nucleotides. Per-sample output comprised a minimum of 2.5 million paired-end reads containing CDR3. TCRdb redid the calling of the 5' RACE reads with MiXCR, one entry per CDR3 protein. The sample contains fewer than 1,200,000 distinct CDR3 sequences, around 27% of which appear only once. This sample also belongs to another study, concerning T cells of mothers and their children. That source adds: Donors comprised a few healthy Caucasian mothers plus their six children.

This receptor was identified in a girl aged 2-10 years in good health. The material sequenced was blood. The J gene is TRBJ1-3, the V gene TRBV12-5; tentatively, D is TRBD1 (5 bases). In DNA, the CDR3 is TGCGCTAGTGGTACGGGGGGGTCTAGTACCATATATTTT. Protein product: CASGTGGSSTIYF.